This T cell receptor beta chain was sequenced during a study of CD8 T cells in ankylosing spondylitis. Study results and caveats: Ankylosing spondylitis blood appeared to be characterized by a TCR beta motif of under ten highly homologous variants.

Details on this clonotype: Its antigen is not known.

The CDR3 runs to 15 residues. Trimming took 5 bases from V and 5 from J; bases not matched to a gene: 7. Germline V gene data show CDR1 as DFQATT and CDR2 as SNEGSKA (reference sequence). Each CDR3 protein gets one entry after TCRdb re-called the 5' RACE reads with MiXCR. Of some 290,000 distinct CDR3 sequences listed, roughly 20% are singletons. The chain links TRBV20-1 to TRBJ2-3; 13 nucleotides match TRBD2. Specimen: blood, either unsorted or a sorted T cell fraction (not recorded which). The receptor's source is a male donor with ankylosing spondylitis or in good health (not recorded which). The CDR3 sequence: CSAPGLAGVRDTQYF. Here the CDR3 DNA reads TGCAGTGCTCCCGGACTAGCGGGAGTTAGAGATACGCAGTATTTT.